These 8 T cell receptor beta chains share one sample of origin, sequenced in a study of cytomegalovirus exposure and HLA in healthy donors. PCR involved 60 Vbeta and 13 Jbeta primers. TCRdb keeps only in-frame clones here, not all; method: immunoSEQ multiplex PCR. The table records under 200,000 clones, 75% of them present only once. Material: PBMCs. Receptors were obtained from a woman between 50 and 59 years old in good health and CMV-seropositive.

The V call is TRBV5-1, the J call TRBJ2-3, with D hard to call. The CDR3 extends over 14 amino acids. Trimming cost V 1 base and J 2 bases, with 8 bases left between them. Per germline, CDR1 SGHRS and CDR2 YFSETQ. CDR3 bases: TGCGCCAGCAGCTTGTACCCCTACACAGATACGCAGTATTTT. This translates into CASSLYPYTDTQYF.

The rearrangement joins TRBV13 to TRBJ2-3; 9 bases agree with TRBD2. The CDR3 totals 17 residues. Germline values: CDR1 PRHDT, CDR2 FYEKMQ (reference sequence). The V gene end was trimmed by 0 bases and the J gene end by 5 bases; junction bases not matched to a gene: 9. The CDR3, as DNA: TGTGCCAGCAGCTTAGGCTTCAGCGGGGGGCGGAAAGATACGCAGTATTTT. Translating gives CASSLGFSGGRKDTQYF.

The gene calls are TRBV30 and TRBJ1-1; 7 bases fit TRBD1. Germline V CDR1 and CDR2: GTSNPN, SVGIG (reference sequence). V dropped 2 bases and J dropped 1; count of bases not matched to a gene: 4. This CDR3 region has 14 residues. As DNA, the CDR3 is TGTGCCTGGAGTCCGACAGGGTCGAACACTGAAGCTTTCTTT. Translated, it gives CAWSPTGSNTEAFF.

This clone was counted once. At one of its ends the junction is not consistent with the germline gene, which may arise from a read error. The rearrangement uses TRBV5-4 and TRBJ2-7; TRBD2 agrees at 7 bases. Germline V gene lookup returns CDR1 SGHNT and CDR2 YYREEE (reference sequence). The CDR3 covers 15 residues. The CDR3 DNA sequence: TGTACCAGCAGCGCGGGGGTGATGAGCTCCTACGAGCAGTACTTC. The encoded protein is CTSSAGVMSSYEQYF.

This clone was seen a handful of times. The chain employs TRBV11-3 and TRBJ1-6, with TRBD1 matching 9 bases. CDR3 length: 19 residues. Germline V lookup: CDR1 SGHNT, CDR2 YENEEA. V was clipped by 8 bases and J by 9 bases; unmatched bases: 23. The CDR3 here is CASLDRDRALRRVGSPLHF. In DNA form, the CDR3 reads TGTGCCAGCCTAGACCGGGACAGGGCATTGCGGCGGGTCGGTTCACCCCTCCACTTT.

This clone showed up just once. In the same sample, other DNA sequences code for this CDR3. The rearrangement links TRBV7-9 to TRBJ1-1, with D perhaps TRBD1 (6 bases). Between the trimmed V and J ends, which lost 1 base and 0 bases, there was a span of 6 bases. The germline V gene has CDR1 SEHNR and CDR2 FQNEAQ (reference sequence). This CDR3 is built from 14 residues. CDR3: CASSLGTVNTEAFF. Here the CDR3 DNA reads TGTGCCAGCAGCTTAGGGACAGTGAACACTGAAGCTTTCTTT.

The chain couples TRBV29-1 to TRBJ1-1; weak D call: TRBD1 (5 bases). CDR3 length equals 13 residues. V dropped 4 bases and J dropped 1 base, with 10 bases sitting between them. Germline V gene sequence: CDR1 SQVTM, CDR2 ANQGSEA. CDR3 residues: CSVAGQWNTEAFF. The DNA of the CDR3 is TGCAGCGTTGCCGGACAATGGAACACTGAAGCTTTCTTT.

The chain recombines TRBV7-6 with TRBJ2-1, with a possible D match to TRBD1 (5 bases). The germline V and J ends were trimmed by 1 base and 2 bases, with 12 bases remaining between them. Germline V gene lookup returns CDR1 SGHVS and CDR2 FNYEAQ. The CDR3 consists of 16 residues. This CDR3 is CASSLDQGSAYNEQFF. The CDR3 coding sequence is TGTGCCAGCAGCTTAGATCAGGGTAGTGCCTACAATGAGCAGTTCTTC.